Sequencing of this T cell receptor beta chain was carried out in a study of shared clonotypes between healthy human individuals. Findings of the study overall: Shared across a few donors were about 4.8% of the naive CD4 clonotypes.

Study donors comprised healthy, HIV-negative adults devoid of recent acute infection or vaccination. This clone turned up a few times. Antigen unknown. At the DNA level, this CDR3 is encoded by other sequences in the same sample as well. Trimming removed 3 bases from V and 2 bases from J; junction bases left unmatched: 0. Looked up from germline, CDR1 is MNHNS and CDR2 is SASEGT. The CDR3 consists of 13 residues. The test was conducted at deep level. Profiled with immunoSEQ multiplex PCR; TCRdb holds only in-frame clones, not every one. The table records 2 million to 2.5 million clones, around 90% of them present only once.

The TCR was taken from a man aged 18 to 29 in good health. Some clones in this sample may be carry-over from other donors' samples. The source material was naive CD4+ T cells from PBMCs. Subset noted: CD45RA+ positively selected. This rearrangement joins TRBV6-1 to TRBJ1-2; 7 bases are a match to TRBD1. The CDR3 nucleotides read TGTGCCAGCAGTGAGGGACAGAACTATGGCTACACCTTC. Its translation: CASSEGQNYGYTF.